This T cell receptor beta chain was observed in a study of PD-L1 blockade in urothelial cancer. The ends lost 7 bases at V and 8 bases at J; junction bases unmatched: 18. CDR3 length: 16 amino acids. Germline V gene sequence: CDR1 LGHNT, CDR2 FRNRAP. TCRdb keeps only in-frame clones here, not all; method: immunoSEQ multiplex PCR. The sample contains 60,000 to 65,000 clones, about four fifths of which appear only once. Stated time point: pretreatment peripheral blood. This receptor was identified in a man in his 70s with urothelial cancer. The input for sequencing was PBMCs, taken around atezolizumab (anti-PD-L1) treatment. V and J are TRBV12-5 and TRBJ1-1, with 8 bases aligning to TRBD1. CDR3 amino acids: CASALGVGQGGSEAFF. The CDR3, as DNA: TGTGCTAGTGCCCTGGGGGTCGGACAGGGAGGATCCGAAGCTTTCTTT.